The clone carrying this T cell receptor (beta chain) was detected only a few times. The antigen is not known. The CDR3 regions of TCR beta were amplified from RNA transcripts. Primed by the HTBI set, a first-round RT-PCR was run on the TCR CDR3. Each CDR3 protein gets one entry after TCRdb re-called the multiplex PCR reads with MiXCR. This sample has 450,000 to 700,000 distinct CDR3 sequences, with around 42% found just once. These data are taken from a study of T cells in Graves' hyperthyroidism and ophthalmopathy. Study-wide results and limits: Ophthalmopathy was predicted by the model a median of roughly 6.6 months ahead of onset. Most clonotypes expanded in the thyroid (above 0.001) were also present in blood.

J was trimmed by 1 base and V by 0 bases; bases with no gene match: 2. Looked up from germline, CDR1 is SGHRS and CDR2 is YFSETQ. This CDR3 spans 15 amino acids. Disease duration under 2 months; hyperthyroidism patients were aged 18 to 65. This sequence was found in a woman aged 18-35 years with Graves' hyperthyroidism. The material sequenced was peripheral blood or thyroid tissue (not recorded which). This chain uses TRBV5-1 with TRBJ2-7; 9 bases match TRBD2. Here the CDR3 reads CASSLERGASYEQYF. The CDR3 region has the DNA TGCGCCAGCAGCTTGGAGCGGGGGGCGTCCTACGAGCAGTACTTC.